What follows are 20 T cell receptor beta chains derived from one specimen sequenced in a study of T cells after yellow fever vaccination. MiXCR, run by TCRdb on the 5' RACE reads, gives a single entry per CDR3 protein. The table lists a few hundred thousand distinct CDR3 sequences, around 7% of them singletons, with about a sixth in the top ten. Specimen: PBMCs, collected about 41 days after the first yellow fever vaccination. These receptors all come from a man aged 18 to 35 who received the YFV17D yellow fever vaccine.

This clonotype was counted at least ten times. The chain carries TRBV20-1 and TRBJ2-3; 12 bases are shared with TRBD2. The V gene end was trimmed by 5 bases and the J gene end by 4 bases; junction bases not matched to a gene: 4. The germline V gene has CDR1 DFQATT and CDR2 SNEGSKA (reference sequence). CDR3 size: 14 residues. The DNA for the CDR3 is TGCAGTGCTCCTAGCGGGGGGGCCTCAGATACGCAGTATTTT. Translating it yields CSAPSGGASDTQYF.

This clonotype was recorded a few times. V usage is TRBV7-2 and J usage is TRBJ1-5, with 9 bases aligning to TRBD1. J gave up 6 bases and V 1 base, and 4 bases lay outside the gene matches. The CDR3 consists of 15 residues. CDR1 and CDR2 from the germline V gene are SGHTA and FQGNSA. The CDR3 region is CASSLGRTGVQPQHF. The CDR3 DNA reads as TGTGCCAGCAGCTTAGGCAGGACAGGGGTTCAGCCCCAGCATTTT.

The V call is TRBV4-2, the J call TRBJ1-1; weak D call: TRBD1 (5 bases). Between the trimmed V and J ends, which lost 3 bases and 5 bases, there was a span of 13 bases. CDR1 and CDR2 (germline): LGHNA, YNFKEQ. The CDR3 extends over 14 amino acids. The CDR3: CASSQGLEGTEAFF. DNA of the CDR3: TGTGCCAGCAGCCAGGGACTGGAGGGGACTGAAGCTTTCTTT.

This chain joins TRBV11-1 and TRBJ2-3; no reliable D call. Trimming cost V 0 bases and J 0 bases, with 7 bases left between them. This CDR3 is 15 amino acids long. CDR1 and CDR2 from the germline V gene are SGHAT and FQDESV (reference sequence). This chain's CDR3 is CASSLASTSTDTQYF. CDR3 DNA sequence: TGTGCCAGCAGCTTAGCCTCGACTAGCACAGATACGCAGTATTTT.

The chain uses TRBV12-3 or TRBV12-4 and TRBJ1-2, with TRBD1 matching 8 bases. The ends lost 4 bases at V and 7 bases at J; junction bases unmatched: 11. The length of the CDR3 is 15 residues. CDR3 bases: TGTGCCAGCAGTTCCACTCAGACAGGGGCGGGTGGCTACACCTTC. Its translation: CASSSTQTGAGGYTF.

As concerns this clonotype: Mismatch with germline at one junction end may stem from a read error. This chain connects TRBV5-6 to TRBJ2-7, with a tentative D call TRBD1 (6 bases). The length of the CDR3 is 15 residues. The germline CDR1 and CDR2 sequences are SGHDT and YYEEEE. The chain's CDR3 is CASNKNRETSYERYF. The CDR3 nucleotides read TGTGCCAGCAACAAGAACAGGGAAACCTCCTACGAGCGGTACTTC.

The sample holds a few counts of this clonotype. V is TRBV7-8 and J is TRBJ2-3, with 8 bases that match TRBD2. V dropped 2 bases and J dropped 3; count of bases not matched to a gene: 10. The CDR3 is 17 residues long. Germline-derived CDR1 and CDR2 are SGHVS and FQNEAQ. The CDR3 region has the DNA TGTGCCAGCAGCTTAACGCGCGGGGGGCCTGGGACAGATACGCAGTATTTT. Its protein product is CASSLTRGGPGTDTQYF.

There are a few counts of this clonotype. V and J are TRBV10-3 and TRBJ2-2, with 14 bases fitting TRBD2. The germline gives CDR1 ENHRY, CDR2 SYGVKD. CDR3 length equals 16 residues. Germline trimming cut 7 bases from V and 5 bases from J; bases unmatched to any gene: 6. CDR3: CAITGLAGGRTGELFF. The CDR3 DNA follows: TGTGCCATCACTGGACTAGCGGGGGGTCGGACCGGGGAGCTGTTTTTT.

This clonotype was recorded a few times. This sequence joins TRBV9 and TRBJ2-3; no reliable D call. The CDR3 runs to 15 residues. CDR1 and CDR2 (germline): SGDLS, YYNGEE. V lost 1 base and J 1 base, leaving 10 bases between the germline ends. The chain's CDR3 is CASSVQRWGTDTQYF. The CDR3 DNA sequence: TGTGCCAGCAGCGTACAGAGGTGGGGCACAGATACGCAGTATTTT.

The sample holds many counts of this clonotype. This chain connects TRBV18 to TRBJ2-5, with D tentatively TRBD2 (5 bases). The CDR3 spans 13 residues. CDR1 KGHSH and CDR2 LQKENI come from the germline V gene. Trimming stripped 5 bases from V and 5 bases from J, with 12 bases between. In nucleotides, the CDR3 is TGTGCCAGCTCATACACTAGGGAGGAGACCCAGTACTTC. Translated, it gives CASSYTREETQYF.

V and J are TRBV3-1 and TRBJ2-3; perhaps TRBD2 as D (6 bases). The CDR3 has 15 residues. The V end was cut by 0 bases, the J end by 3 bases, with 10 bases between. The V gene's germline CDR1 is LGHDT and CDR2 YNNKEL (reference sequence). The CDR3 DNA reads as TGTGCCAGCAGCCAAGATAGGCGGGGAACAGATACGCAGTATTTT. Protein: CASSQDRRGTDTQYF.

This clonotype was picked up a small number of times. The chain employs TRBV27 and TRBJ2-7; no clear D. The V gene lost 5 bases and the J gene lost 6 bases, with 14 bases spanning the gap. This CDR3 is 13 amino acids long. CDR1 and CDR2 (germline): MNHEY, SMNVEV (reference sequence). The CDR3 DNA sequence: TGTGCCAGCAGTCATGGGGTCGTCTTCGAGCAGTACTTC. It codes for CASSHGVVFEQYF.

In this sample, this clonotype turned up many times. The V call is TRBV6-5, the J call TRBJ2-7; D might be TRBD1 or TRBD2, each matching 6 bases. CDR1 and CDR2 from the germline V gene are MNHEY and SVGAGI. This CDR3 comprises 15 residues. Between the trimmed V and J ends, which lost 0 bases and 0 bases, there was a span of 9 bases. The CDR3 bases are TGTGCCAGCAGTTACTCAAAGGGGGGCTCCTACGAGCAGTACTTC. Protein sequence: CASSYSKGGSYEQYF.

The chain combines TRBV7-3 with TRBJ2-3; 16 positions match TRBD2. With 4 bases clipped from V and 6 bases from J, the junction kept 10 bases outside the gene matches. Germline CDR1 and CDR2: SGHTA and FQGTGA. The CDR3 extends over 18 amino acids. This CDR3 reads CASSSSGTSGGAADTQYF. Here the CDR3 DNA reads TGTGCCAGCAGCTCCTCCGGGACTAGCGGGGGGGCGGCGGATACGCAGTATTTT.

This clonotype showed up just a few times. A much larger clone differs from this one at a single base, so this may be a read error. V gene TRBV7-2 combines with J gene TRBJ1-5; 10 bases line up with TRBD1. The CDR3 covers 14 residues. Germline V gives CDR1 SGHTA, CDR2 FQGNSA. V dropped 6 bases and J dropped 2; count of bases not matched to a gene: 1. CDR3 in DNA: TGTGCCAGCAGGGGGACAGGGGGCAATCAGCCCCAGCATTTT. It is translated as CASRGTGGNQPQHF.

This clonotype was observed a handful of times. This sequence joins TRBV18 and TRBJ2-7; D tentatively reads TRBD1 or TRBD2 (5 bases each). The CDR3 extends over 15 amino acids. V was cut by 2 bases and J by 5 bases, with 16 bases left in between. Per germline, CDR1 KGHSH and CDR2 LQKENI. The CDR3 reads CASSPVGAGLNEQYV. The CDR3 bases are TGTGCCAGCTCACCAGTTGGGGCGGGTCTTAACGAGCAGTACGTC.

The rearrangement links TRBV5-1 to TRBJ1-2; TRBD1 might be the D (6 bases). The ends were cut back, 4 bases at V and 1 base at J, with 14 bases in the middle. Germline V CDR1 and CDR2: SGHRS, YFSETQ. CDR3 size: 15 residues. The CDR3 region is CASSPGSGVNYGYTF. The CDR3 DNA reads TGCGCCAGCAGCCCGGGATCAGGGGTTAACTATGGCTACACCTTC.

This clonotype was detected many times. The chain links TRBV7-8 to TRBJ1-2; possible D gene TRBD1, 5 bases. The CDR3 covers 11 residues. With 3 bases removed from V and 6 bases from J, the gap between germline ends came to 5 bases. Germline-derived CDR1 and CDR2 are SGHVS and FQNEAQ. The DNA of the CDR3 is TGTGCCAGCAGCTTGGGGGATGGCTACACCTTC. This gives the protein CASSLGDGYTF.

This clonotype was observed a handful of times. V and J are TRBV12-3 or TRBV12-4 and TRBJ1-3; no definite D call. The V and J ends lost 7 bases and 1 base respectively, with 8 bases between them. The CDR3 has 13 residues. The CDR3 is CASKVGSGNTIYF. The CDR3, as DNA: TGTGCCAGCAAAGTGGGGTCTGGAAACACCATATATTTT.

This clonotype has a handful of counts. This rearrangement joins TRBV5-1 to TRBJ2-3; 7 bases agree with TRBD1. The ends lost 4 bases at V and 3 bases at J; junction bases unmatched: 5. This CDR3 contains 14 residues. From germline, CDR1 is SGHRS and CDR2 YFSETQ. In DNA form, the CDR3 reads TGCGCCAGCAGCGAAGGGGGCGATACAGATACGCAGTATTTT. Translated: CASSEGGDTDTQYF.